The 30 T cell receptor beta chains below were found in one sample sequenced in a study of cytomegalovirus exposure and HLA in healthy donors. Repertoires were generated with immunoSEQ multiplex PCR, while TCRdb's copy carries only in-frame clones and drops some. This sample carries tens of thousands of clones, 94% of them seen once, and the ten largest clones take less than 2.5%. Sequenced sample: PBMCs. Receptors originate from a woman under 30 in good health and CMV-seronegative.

CDR3 DNA sequence: TGTGCCAGCAGTGAAGCGGGGCTTGTATCCTACGAGCAGTACTTC. The encoded protein is CASSEAGLVSYEQYF. The V gene is TRBV6-1, the J gene TRBJ2-7; a weak D match, TRBD1 (5 bases). Germline V gene data show CDR1 as MNHNS and CDR2 as SASEGT. The CDR3 consists of 15 residues. V lost 0 bases, J lost 1 base, and 10 bases lay in between.

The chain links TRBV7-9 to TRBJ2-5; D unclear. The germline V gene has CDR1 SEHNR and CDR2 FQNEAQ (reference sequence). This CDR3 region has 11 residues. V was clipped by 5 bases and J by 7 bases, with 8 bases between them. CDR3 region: CASSPDGTQYF. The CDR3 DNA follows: TGTGCCAGCAGCCCAGATGGGACCCAGTACTTC.

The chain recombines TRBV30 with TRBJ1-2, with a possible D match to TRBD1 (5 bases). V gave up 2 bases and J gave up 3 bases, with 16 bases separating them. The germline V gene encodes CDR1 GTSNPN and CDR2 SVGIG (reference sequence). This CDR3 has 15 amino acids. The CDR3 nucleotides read TGTGCCTGGAGTTCCAGGGTGCATACGGACTATGGCTACACCTTC. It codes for CAWSSRVHTDYGYTF.

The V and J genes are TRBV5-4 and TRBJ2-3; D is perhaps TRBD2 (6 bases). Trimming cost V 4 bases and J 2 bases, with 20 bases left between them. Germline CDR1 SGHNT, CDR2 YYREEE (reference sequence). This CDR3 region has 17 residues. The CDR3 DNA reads TGTGCCAGCAGCCAGGAGGGACTTCGGATGAACACAGATACGCAGTATTTT. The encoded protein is CASSQEGLRMNTDTQYF.

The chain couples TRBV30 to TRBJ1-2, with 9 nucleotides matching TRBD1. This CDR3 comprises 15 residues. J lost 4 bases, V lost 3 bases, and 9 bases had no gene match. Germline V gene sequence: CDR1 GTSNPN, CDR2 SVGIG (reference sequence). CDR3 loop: CAWSATGTGIYGYTF. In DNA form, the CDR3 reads TGTGCCTGGAGCGCTACCGGGACAGGGATCTATGGCTACACCTTC. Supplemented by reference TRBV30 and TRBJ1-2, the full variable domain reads SQTIHQWPATLVQPVGSPLSLECTVEGTSNPNLYWYRQAAGRGLQLLFYSVGIGQISSEVPQNLSASRPQDRQFILSSKKLLLSDSGFYLCAWSATGTGIYGYTFGSGTRLTVV.

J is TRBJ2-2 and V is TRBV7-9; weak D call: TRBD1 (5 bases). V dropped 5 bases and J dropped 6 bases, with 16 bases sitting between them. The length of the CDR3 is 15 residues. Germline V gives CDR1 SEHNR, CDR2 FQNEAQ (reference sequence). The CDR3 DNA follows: TGTGCCAGCAGCCGTCCAAGTGAAGGGGCCGGGGAGCTGTTTTTT. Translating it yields CASSRPSEGAGELFF.

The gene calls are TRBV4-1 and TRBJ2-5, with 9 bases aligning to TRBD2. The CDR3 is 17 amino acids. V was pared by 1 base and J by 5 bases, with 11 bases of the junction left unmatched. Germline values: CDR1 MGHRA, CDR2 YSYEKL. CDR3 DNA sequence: TGCGCCAGCAGCCAAGGGTGGGTAGCGGGAGCCGGGGAGACCCAGTACTTC. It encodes CASSQGWVAGAGETQYF.

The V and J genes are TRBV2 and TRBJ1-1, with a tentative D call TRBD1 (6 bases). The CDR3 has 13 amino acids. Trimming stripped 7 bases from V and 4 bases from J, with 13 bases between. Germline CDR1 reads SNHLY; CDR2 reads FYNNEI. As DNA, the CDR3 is TGTGCCAGCACCAGGGGCGCCGGCACTGAAGCTTTCTTT. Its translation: CASTRGAGTEAFF. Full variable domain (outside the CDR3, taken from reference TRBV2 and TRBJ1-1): EPEVTQTPSHQVTQMGQEVILRCVPISNHLYFYWYRQILGQKVEFLVSFYNNEISEKSEIFDDQFSVERPDGSNFTLKIRSTKLEDSAMYFCASTRGAGTEAFFGQGTRLTVV.

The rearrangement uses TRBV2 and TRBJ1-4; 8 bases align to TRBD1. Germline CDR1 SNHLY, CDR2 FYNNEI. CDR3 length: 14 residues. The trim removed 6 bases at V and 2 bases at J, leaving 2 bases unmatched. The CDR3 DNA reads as TGTGCCAGCAGACAGGGGGGCACTAATGAAAAACTGTTTTTT. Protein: CASRQGGTNEKLFF.

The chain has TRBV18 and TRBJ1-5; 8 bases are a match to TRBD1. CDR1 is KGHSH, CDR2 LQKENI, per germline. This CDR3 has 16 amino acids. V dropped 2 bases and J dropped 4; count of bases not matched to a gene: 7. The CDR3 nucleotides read TGTGCCAGCTCACCATTCGACAGGGGAGGGAATCAGCCCCAGCATTTT. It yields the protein CASSPFDRGGNQPQHF. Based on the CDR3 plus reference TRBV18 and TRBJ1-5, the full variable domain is NAGVMQNPRHLVRRRGQEARLRCSPMKGHSHVYWYRQLPEEGLKFMVYLQKENIIDESGMPKERFSAEFPKEGPSILRIQQVVRGDSAAYFCASSPFDRGGNQPQHFGDGTRLSIL.

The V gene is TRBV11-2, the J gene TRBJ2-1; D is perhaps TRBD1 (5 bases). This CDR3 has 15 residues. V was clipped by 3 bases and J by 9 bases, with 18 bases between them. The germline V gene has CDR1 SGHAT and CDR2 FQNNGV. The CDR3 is CASSFGRGHPPEQFF. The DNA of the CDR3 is TGTGCCAGCAGCTTCGGCCGTGGACACCCACCTGAGCAGTTCTTC. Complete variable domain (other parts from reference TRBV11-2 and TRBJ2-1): EAGVAQSPRYKIIEKRQSVAFWCNPISGHATLYWYQQILGQGPKLLIQFQNNGVVDDSQLPKDRFSAERLKGVDSTLKIQPAKLEDSAVYLCASSFGRGHPPEQFFGPGTRLTVL.

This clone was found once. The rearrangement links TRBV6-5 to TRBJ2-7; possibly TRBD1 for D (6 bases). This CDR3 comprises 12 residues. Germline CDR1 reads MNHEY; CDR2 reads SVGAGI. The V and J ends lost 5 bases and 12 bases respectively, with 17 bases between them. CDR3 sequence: CASSGSGTRAYF. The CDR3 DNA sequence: TGTGCCAGCAGTGGATCCGGGACAAGAGCGTACTTC.

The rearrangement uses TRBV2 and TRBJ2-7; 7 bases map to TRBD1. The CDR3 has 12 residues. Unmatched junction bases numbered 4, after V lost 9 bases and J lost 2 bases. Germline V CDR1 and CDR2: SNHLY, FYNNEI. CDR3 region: CASGGQPYEQYF. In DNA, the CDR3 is TGTGCCAGTGGGGGACAGCCCTACGAGCAGTACTTC. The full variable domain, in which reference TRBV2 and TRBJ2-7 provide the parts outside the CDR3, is EPEVTQTPSHQVTQMGQEVILRCVPISNHLYFYWYRQILGQKVEFLVSFYNNEISEKSEIFDDQFSVERPDGSNFTLKIRSTKLEDSAMYFCASGGQPYEQYFGPGTRLTVT.

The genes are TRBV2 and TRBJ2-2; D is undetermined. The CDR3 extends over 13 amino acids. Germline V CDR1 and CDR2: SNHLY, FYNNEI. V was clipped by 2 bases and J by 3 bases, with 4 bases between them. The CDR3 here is CASSEQDTGELFF. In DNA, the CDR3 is TGTGCCAGCAGTGAACAGGACACCGGGGAGCTGTTTTTT.

The CDR3 loop is CASSLLQGSYGYTF. CDR3 coding DNA: TGTGCCAGCAGCTTGCTTCAGGGGAGCTATGGCTACACCTTC. V is TRBV5-4 and J is TRBJ1-2, with D maybe TRBD1 (6 bases). The germline V gene encodes CDR1 SGHNT and CDR2 YYREEE (reference sequence). The V gene lost 1 base and the J gene lost 4 bases, with 11 bases spanning the gap. This CDR3 region has 14 residues.

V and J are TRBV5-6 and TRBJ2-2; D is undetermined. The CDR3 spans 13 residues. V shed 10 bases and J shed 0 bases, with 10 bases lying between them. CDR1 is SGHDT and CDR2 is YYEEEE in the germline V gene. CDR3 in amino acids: CAAESPNTGELFF. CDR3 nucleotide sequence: TGTGCCGCGGAGAGTCCGAACACCGGGGAGCTGTTTTTT.

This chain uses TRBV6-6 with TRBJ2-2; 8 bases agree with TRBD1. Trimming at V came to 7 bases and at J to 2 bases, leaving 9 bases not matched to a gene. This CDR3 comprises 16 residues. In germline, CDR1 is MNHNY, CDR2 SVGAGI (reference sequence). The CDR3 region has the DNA TGTGCCAGCAATGAGGCAGGGGGCGTCAACACCGGGGAGCTGTTTTTT. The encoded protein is CASNEAGGVNTGELFF.

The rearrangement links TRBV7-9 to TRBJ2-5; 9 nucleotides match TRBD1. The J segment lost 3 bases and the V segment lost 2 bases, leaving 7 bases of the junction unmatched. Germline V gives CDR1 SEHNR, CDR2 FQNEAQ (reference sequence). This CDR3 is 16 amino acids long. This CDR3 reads CASSLFGDREEETQYF. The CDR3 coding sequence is TGTGCCAGCAGCTTATTCGGGGACAGGGAAGAAGAGACCCAGTACTTC.

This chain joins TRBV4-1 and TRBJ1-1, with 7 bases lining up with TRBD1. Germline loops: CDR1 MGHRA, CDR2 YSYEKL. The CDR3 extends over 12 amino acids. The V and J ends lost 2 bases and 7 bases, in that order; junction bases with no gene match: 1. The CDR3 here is CASSQHRGEAFF. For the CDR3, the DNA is TGCGCCAGCAGCCAACACAGGGGTGAAGCTTTCTTT.

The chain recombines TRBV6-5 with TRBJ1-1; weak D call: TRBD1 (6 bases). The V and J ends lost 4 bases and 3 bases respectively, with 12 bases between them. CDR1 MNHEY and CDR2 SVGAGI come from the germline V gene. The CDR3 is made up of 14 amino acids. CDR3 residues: CASSSPRGYTEAFF. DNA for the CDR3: TGTGCCAGCAGTTCCCCTAGGGGGTACACTGAAGCTTTCTTT.

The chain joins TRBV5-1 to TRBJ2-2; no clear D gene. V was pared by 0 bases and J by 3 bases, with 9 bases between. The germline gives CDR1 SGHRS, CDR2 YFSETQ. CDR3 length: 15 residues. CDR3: CASSLGIVDTGELFF. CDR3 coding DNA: TGCGCCAGCAGCTTGGGTATAGTGGACACCGGGGAGCTGTTTTTT.

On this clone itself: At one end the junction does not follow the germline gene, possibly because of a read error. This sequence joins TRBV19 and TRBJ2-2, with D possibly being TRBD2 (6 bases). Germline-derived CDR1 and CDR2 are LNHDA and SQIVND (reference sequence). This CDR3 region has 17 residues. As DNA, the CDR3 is TGCGCCAGTAGCCCCAACCCAGGCGGGACGAACACCGGGGAGCTGTTTTTT. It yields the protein CASSPNPGGTNTGELFF.

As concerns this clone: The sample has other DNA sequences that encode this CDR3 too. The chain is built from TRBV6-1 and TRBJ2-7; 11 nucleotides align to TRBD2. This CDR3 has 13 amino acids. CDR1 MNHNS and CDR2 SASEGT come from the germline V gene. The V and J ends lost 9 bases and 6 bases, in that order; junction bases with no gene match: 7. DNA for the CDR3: TGTGCCAGTATGACTAGCGGGACATCCGAGCAGTACTTC. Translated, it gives CASMTSGTSEQYF.

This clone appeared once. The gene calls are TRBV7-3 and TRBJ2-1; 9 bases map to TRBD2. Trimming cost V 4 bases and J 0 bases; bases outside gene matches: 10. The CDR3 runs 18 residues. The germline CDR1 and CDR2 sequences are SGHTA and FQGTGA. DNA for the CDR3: TGTGCCAGCAGCTCTCAGACTAGCGGCCCAAGCTCCTACAATGAGCAGTTCTTC. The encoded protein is CASSSQTSGPSSYNEQFF.

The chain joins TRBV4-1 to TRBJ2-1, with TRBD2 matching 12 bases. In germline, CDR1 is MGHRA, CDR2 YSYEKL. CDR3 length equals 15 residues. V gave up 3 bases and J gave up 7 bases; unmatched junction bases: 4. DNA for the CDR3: TGCGCCAGCAGCCACGGACTAGCGGGACGAAATGAGCAGTTCTTC. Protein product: CASSHGLAGRNEQFF.

As DNA, the CDR3 is TGTGCCAGCAGCTTAGCGGGGGGAACACGCAATGAAAAACTGTTTTTT. Translating it yields CASSLAGGTRNEKLFF. J is TRBJ1-4 and V is TRBV7-9; possible D gene TRBD1, 5 bases. The CDR3 length is 16 residues. The germline V gene has CDR1 SEHNR and CDR2 FQNEAQ (reference sequence). V lost 0 bases and J lost 5, with 13 bases in between.

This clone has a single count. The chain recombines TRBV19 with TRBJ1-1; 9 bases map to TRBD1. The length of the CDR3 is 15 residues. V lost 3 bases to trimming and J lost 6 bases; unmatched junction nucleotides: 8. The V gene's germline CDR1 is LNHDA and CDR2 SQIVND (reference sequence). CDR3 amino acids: CASSIFGTGFSEAFF. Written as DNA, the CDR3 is TGTGCCAGTAGTATTTTTGGGACAGGGTTCTCTGAAGCTTTCTTT.

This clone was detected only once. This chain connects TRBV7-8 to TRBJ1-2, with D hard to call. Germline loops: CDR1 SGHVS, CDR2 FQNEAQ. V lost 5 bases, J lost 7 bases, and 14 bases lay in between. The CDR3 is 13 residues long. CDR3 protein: CASSRDVHRGYTF. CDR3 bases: TGTGCCAGCAGCCGGGATGTACATCGTGGCTACACCTTC.

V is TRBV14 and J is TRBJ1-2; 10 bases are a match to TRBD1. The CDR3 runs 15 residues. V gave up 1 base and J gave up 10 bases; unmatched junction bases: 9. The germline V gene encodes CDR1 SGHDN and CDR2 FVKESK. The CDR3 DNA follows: TGTGCCAGCAGCCAAGCGTGGACAGGGGGAAGCTTCTACACCTTC. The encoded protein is CASSQAWTGGSFYTF. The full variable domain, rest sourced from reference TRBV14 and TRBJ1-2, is EAGVTQFPSHSVIEKGQTVTLRCDPISGHDNLYWYRRVMGKEIKFLLHFVKESKQDESGMPNNRFLAERTGGTYSTLKVQPAELEDSGVYFCASSQAWTGGSFYTFGSGTRLTVV.

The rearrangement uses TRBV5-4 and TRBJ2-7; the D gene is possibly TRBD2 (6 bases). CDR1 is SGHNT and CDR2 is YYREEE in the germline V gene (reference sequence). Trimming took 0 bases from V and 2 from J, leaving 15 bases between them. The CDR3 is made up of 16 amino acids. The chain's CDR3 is CASSLGAGLLTYEQYF. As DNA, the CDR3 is TGTGCCAGCAGCTTGGGCGCGGGACTCCTTACCTACGAGCAGTACTTC.